Below are 7 T cell receptor beta chains sequenced from a single sample in a study of identical twins. TCRdb reprocessed the 5' RACE reads via MiXCR and lists one record per CDR3 protein. The sample records 350,000 to 450,000 distinct CDR3 sequences, approximately 17% being singletons. Material: naive T cells sorted from blood. The receptors were sampled from a man aged 50-59 years in good health.

This clonotype was picked up a small number of times. The rearrangement joins TRBV25-1 to TRBJ2-3, with TRBD2 matching over 11 bases. Germline CDR1 is MGHDK and CDR2 is SYGVNS. V was clipped by 3 bases and J by 3 bases; unmatched bases: 11. The CDR3 spans 18 residues. The CDR3 loop is CASSDSLSLAGVTDTQYF. The CDR3 DNA sequence: TGTGCCAGCAGTGATTCCCTCTCACTAGCGGGAGTAACAGATACGCAGTATTTT.

The rearrangement joins TRBV20-1 to TRBJ1-2; D is perhaps TRBD1 (6 bases). Germline V lookup: CDR1 DFQATT, CDR2 SNEGSKA (reference sequence). The V end was cut by 3 bases, the J end by 7 bases, with 18 bases between. The CDR3 covers 14 residues. Here the CDR3 DNA reads TGCAGTGCTAGGGTAAACAGGGACTTCGGTGGCTACACCTTC. This translates into CSARVNRDFGGYTF.

The V call is TRBV10-3, the J call TRBJ2-1, with 11 bases that match TRBD2. Germline-derived CDR1 and CDR2 are ENHRY and SYGVKD. The CDR3 has 18 amino acids. The J segment lost 3 bases and the V segment lost 0 bases, leaving 7 bases of the junction unmatched. CDR3 bases: TGTGCCATCAGTGAGTCGATCGTCGGGACTAGCGGCTACAATGAGCAGTTCTTC. As protein: CAISESIVGTSGYNEQFF.

The J gene is TRBJ2-5, the V gene TRBV4-2; 11 bases agree with TRBD2. V shed 5 bases and J 5 bases; nucleotides not matched to a gene: 7. Per germline, CDR1 LGHNA and CDR2 YNFKEQ. The CDR3 loop spans 15 amino acids. The CDR3 DNA sequence: TGTGCCAGCAGCTTTAGCGGGGGGGCCGAGGAGACCCAGTACTTC. Residues: CASSFSGGAEETQYF.

The gene calls are TRBV28 and TRBJ2-7, with a weak D call TRBD1 (6 bases). Germline V CDR1 and CDR2: MDHEN, SYDVKM. This CDR3 is built from 14 residues. Trimming left V 2 bases short and J 6 bases short, with 14 bases between. The CDR3 here is CASSLVQGRAEQYF. The DNA of the CDR3 is TGTGCCAGCAGTTTAGTACAGGGTAGGGCCGAGCAGTACTTC.

The chain has TRBV20-1 and TRBJ2-3; 7 bases align to TRBD2. This CDR3 has 15 amino acids. The trim removed 5 bases at V and 2 bases at J, leaving 10 bases unmatched. Per germline, CDR1 DFQATT and CDR2 SNEGSKA (reference sequence). CDR3 sequence (DNA): TGCAGTGCTCCACCCGGAGGGACTAACACAGATACGCAGTATTTT. This codes for CSAPPGGTNTDTQYF.

This clonotype was detected ten times or more. The chain recombines TRBV19 with TRBJ1-1, with D hard to call. This CDR3 comprises 14 residues. V lost 0 bases and J 7 bases, leaving 12 bases between the germline ends. Germline loops: CDR1 LNHDA, CDR2 SQIVND (reference sequence). The chain's CDR3 is CASSIDIGPDEAFF. In DNA, the CDR3 is TGTGCCAGTAGTATAGATATCGGGCCAGATGAAGCTTTCTTT.